This TCR beta chain was sequenced for a study of CD8+ T cells in alopecia areata. RNA extraction and reverse transcription yielded cDNA as sequencing template. Data came from immunoSEQ multiplex PCR; TCRdb stores just in-frame clones and leaves some out. The sample comprises under 200,000 clones, roughly 60% of which are singletons, and 12% to 15% rests with the top ten. Treatment noted: oral pan-JAK inhibitor, 5-10 mg twice daily. The sequence came from a human donor with alopecia areata. Material: CD4+ T cells sorted from blood, obtained at week 24, from a patient treated with tofacitinib.

The CDR3 sequence: CASSEVGQGDRYEQYF. The CDR3 bases are TGTGCCAGCAGTGAAGTCGGACAGGGGGACCGCTACGAGCAGTACTTC. This chain uses TRBV2 with TRBJ2-7; 10 bases line up with TRBD1. This CDR3 contains 16 residues. The germline gives CDR1 SNHLY, CDR2 FYNNEI. V lost 1 base, J lost 3 bases, and 6 bases stayed unmatched.